The source of this TCR beta chain is a study of shared clonotypes between healthy human individuals (dated by TCRdb to 2019 to 2021). Some background on the complete study: The cohort comprised a couple of women and a few men aged 18 to 49 years. To estimate repertoire size and how much clonotypes are shared between individuals, the study performed deep sequencing of blood TCR repertoires from roughly five healthy adults. Per donor, leukapheresis produced somewhere between about 0.94 and 9 billion PBMCs. For each donor, three plates each were used for CD4 naive and CD4 memory, two plates were used for CD8 naive, and one plate was used for CD8 memory. To increase sequencing depth and limit assay-specific biases, TCR repertoire library preparation and sequencing were carried out by different laboratories using diverse techniques. Overall study results and their limits: Naive subsets generally had larger estimated clonotype richness than memory subsets. Clonotypes shared by all four sorted-subset donors showed higher generation probabilities than non-shared clonotypes. Sharing across several donors was observed for about 5% of naive CD4, over 3% of naive CD8, about 2.3% of memory CD4, and roughly 0.4% of memory CD8 clonotypes. Pairwise subsampling led to the expectation that sequencing depth would affect the degree of clonotype sharing among donors. Even with the large sequencing depth, rarefaction of the sorted-subset datasets indicated that sequencing was incomplete. The genetic and exposure-history diversity represented was limited by the small number of donors. Sampling was limited to blood, and TCR repertoires in tissue likely differ from TCR repertoires in blood.

Comment on this clone: Its specific antigen is unknown. It has no much larger one-base neighbor in the sample; base qualities were not kept.

The donors were healthy, HIV-negative adults who had no recently reported acute infections or vaccinations. Every donor was a Caucasian adult living in Nashville, Tennessee, USA. CD4+ T cells were enriched by magnetic negative selection; naive cells were then positively selected on CD45RA, and the negative fraction formed the memory subset. After blood collection by leukapheresis, PBMCs were isolated using Ficoll-Histopaque density gradient centrifugation and then cryopreserved in the vapor phase of liquid nitrogen. Purity and quantity of every magnetically sorted T cell population were checked by analytical flow cytometry. Each sorted fraction had its genomic DNA isolated and then quantified by UV absorbance on a Nanodrop 2000c. At the junction V is shortened by 4 bases and J by 0 bases, with 11 bases in between. CDR1 is given as MDHEN and CDR2 as SYDVKM, both from the germline V gene. From the cysteine through the phenylalanine, the CDR3 covers 15 amino acids. Only the CDR3 part of the read is kept: 45 bases, read in frame from the first base.

TCR CDR3 regions were amplified from genomic DNA by multiplex PCR using the deep immunoSEQ assay. For each cell subset, the extracted genomic DNA was distributed evenly across all wells of several immunoSEQ 96-well plates, and each plate served as one replicate. Each replicate PCR for sorted subsets received around 200 ng genomic DNA, equal to roughly 30,000 T cell genomes. Purified libraries were measured with a Qubit 3.0 fluorometer, size-checked on a Bioanalyzer 2100, and measured again with the KAPA Library Quantification kit. A separate single-read 150-cycle Illumina NextSeq 550 flow cell was used to sequence each immunoSEQ 96-well plate. The published analysis was carried out like this. Because only junctional sequences without quality scores were contained in the immunoSEQ output, filtering matching that applied to full-length reads could not be performed. Sequences were annotated with PyIR, a Python wrapper for IgBLAST v1.9, using IMGT germline references to assign V/J genes and CDR3. Reads were filtered out if the reads had weak V/J assignments (E-value above 1e-6), no CDR3, stop codons, out-of-frame junctions, or ambiguous translated residues. V3J clonotypes were defined by identical inferred V gene, J gene, and CDR3 amino acid sequence. The percentage overlap between two repertoires was calculated by dividing the number of shared unique clonotypes by the size of the smaller repertoire. Three approaches were used to assess repertoire richness: RTK rarefaction, the Chao1 estimator, and Recon v2.1 estimates of unobserved clonotypes. Generation probabilities for all TCRbeta clonotypes obtained by the gDNA method from a handful of donors were computed using OLGA. This immuneACCESS table, as held by TCRdb, lists in-frame sequences with V and J called but not all clones. Of the missing ones, under half trace to an unresolved V gene in checked studies; the others have no known cause. V and J calls and clone size are given by that table; D and trimming were obtained from the DNA. This sample has 2.3 million or so clones in its table, and 85% to 95% of those were observed once. Together, the top ten hold under 0.45% of the sample.

The chain is made from TRBV28 and TRBJ2-3; the D gene lacks a confident call. The source is a man aged 18 to 30 in good health. Some clones in this sample may be carry-over from other donors' samples. The material sequenced was naive CD4+ T cells from PBMCs. The sample's cell subset or site label, decoded: CD45RA+ positively selected. The CDR3 protein is CASSSPDGSTDTQYF. The base sequence is TGTGCCAGCAGTTCTCCCGACGGAAGCACAGATACGCAGTATTTT.